This T cell receptor beta chain was retrieved from a study of T cells in Graves' hyperthyroidism and ophthalmopathy. Turning to the study itself: Once the initial diagnosis was made, peripheral blood was obtained before any treatment.

This clonotype was seen ten or more times. RNA transcripts were the template for amplifying TCR beta CDR3 regions. With the HTBI primer set, the TCR CDR3 went through a first round of RT-PCR. One entry per CDR3 protein results from TCRdb running MiXCR on the multiplex PCR reads. Among about 640,000 distinct CDR3 sequences listed, less than 25% were seen once. The V gene's germline CDR1 is PRHDT and CDR2 FYEKMQ (reference sequence). This CDR3 contains 13 residues. Trimming cost V 1 base and J 11 bases, with 14 bases left between them. Ophthalmopathy cases scored 3 or more on the Clinical Activity Score and 4 or more on NOSPECS grade, with duration below 3 months.

The sequence was obtained from a young man with Graves' ophthalmopathy. The genes are TRBV13 and TRBJ1-1; a possible D gene is TRBD1 (6 bases). Material for sequencing was blood. The CDR3, as DNA: TGTGCCAGCAGCTTAGAGGGAAACAGGGTGGCTTTCTTT. Encoded protein: CASSLEGNRVAFF. Together with reference TRBV13 and TRBJ1-1, the CDR3 gives the full variable domain: AAGVIQSPRHLIKEKRETATLKCYPIPRHDTVYWYQQGPGQDPQFLISFYEKMQSDKGSIPDRFSAQQFSDYHSELNMSSLELGDSALYFCASSLEGNRVAFFGQGTRLTVV.